One sample yielded the 32 T cell receptor beta chains listed below, sequenced in a study of regulatory T cells in long-lasting Graves disease. Sequencing libraries for TCR beta were prepared with iRepertoire HTBI primers and Arm-PCR of CDR3 regions. TCRdb used MiXCR to reprocess the multiplex PCR reads, holding one entry per CDR3 protein. Counted here are roughly 420,000 distinct CDR3 sequences, about a sixth occurring once; the ten biggest clones make up roughly a tenth. Stated time point: newly diagnosed GD, antithyroid drugs for less than 3 months. Making the TCR library involved RNA that had been extracted from PBMCs. This sample was shared with a second study, whose subject was T cells in Graves' hyperthyroidism and ophthalmopathy.

The sample here was peripheral blood mononuclear cells (PBMCs), taken at new diagnosis, from a patient treated with antithyroid drugs. These receptors came from a woman in her thirties with Graves disease.

This clonotype occurred a few times. V usage is TRBV10-3 and J usage is TRBJ1-5; TRBD1 matches at 7 bases. The length of the CDR3 is 15 residues. V shed 2 bases, J shed 4 bases, and the junction held 5 bases outside the gene matches. The germline V gene encodes CDR1 ENHRY and CDR2 SYGVKD. Written as DNA, the CDR3 is TGTGCCATCAGTGAGAGAACAGGGGCTAATCAGCCCCAGCATTTT. Protein product: CAISERTGANQPQHF.

This clonotype was seen ten or more times. The chain employs TRBV20-1 and TRBJ2-5; D not resolved. CDR1 and CDR2 (germline): DFQATT, SNEGSKA (reference sequence). The V end lost 6 bases, the J end lost 1 base, and 9 bases lay between the germline ends. The CDR3 sequence is 12 residues long. In DNA, the CDR3 is TGCAGTGCAGACGTGAGCCAAGAGACCCAGTACTTC. Encoded protein: CSADVSQETQYF.

This clonotype was seen many times. The chain has TRBV11-2 and TRBJ2-7; possible D gene TRBD2, 6 bases. Trimming left V 5 bases short and J 4 bases short, with 15 bases between. This CDR3 is built from 14 residues. Germline CDR1 and CDR2: SGHAT and FQNNGV. CDR3 nucleotides: TGTGCCAGCAGCCCCCCGGGAGCCCCTTACGAGCAGTACTTC. Translating gives CASSPPGAPYEQYF.

This clonotype was counted at least ten times. The chain joins TRBV20-1 to TRBJ2-1, with D perhaps TRBD2 (5 bases). The CDR3 consists of 12 residues. CDR1 and CDR2 (germline): DFQATT, SNEGSKA (reference sequence). Trimming removed 7 bases from V and 8 bases from J, with 15 bases in between. CDR3 sequence (DNA): TGCAGTGGACGGACTTTGGCAGATGAGCAGTTCTTC. Translated: CSGRTLADEQFF.

In this sample, this clonotype turned up many times. The chain couples TRBV20-1 to TRBJ2-7; 7 nucleotides line up with TRBD2. Germline lookup yields CDR1 DFQATT and CDR2 SNEGSKA (reference sequence). The CDR3 covers 18 residues. The V gene end was trimmed by 4 bases and the J gene end by 1 base; junction bases not matched to a gene: 19. CDR3 DNA: TGCAGTGCTAAAGGGTCCTGGGCGGCGGGAGTGACATCCTACGAGCAGTACTTC. The encoded protein is CSAKGSWAAGVTSYEQYF.

Regarding this clonotype: It may be a read error: a sequence one base away is much more abundant. The rearrangement uses TRBV30 and TRBJ2-4; D uncertain. The assigned J gene may be wrong: the sequence end matches TRBJ2-1 better. The CDR3 contains 12 residues. Germline-derived CDR1 and CDR2 are GTSNPN and SVGIG (reference sequence). CDR3 loop: CAWRRVPGEQFF. For the CDR3, the DNA is TGTGCCTGGAGAAGAGTTCCTGGCGAGCAGTTCTTC.

In this sample, this clonotype turned up many times. This chain links TRBV19 with TRBJ1-2, with no clear D. With 5 bases removed from V and 7 bases from J, the gap between germline ends came to 14 bases. Germline V lookup: CDR1 LNHDA, CDR2 SQIVND (reference sequence). This CDR3 spans 13 amino acids. The CDR3 loop is CASSRGRTSGYTF. CDR3 DNA: TGTGCCAGTAGTCGAGGCAGGACTTCTGGCTACACCTTC.

Comments on this clonotype: A much larger clone is a single base away; this may be a read error. CDR3 region: CAISTTGLVYKQYF. The CDR3 coding sequence is TGTGCCATCAGTACGACAGGGCTCGTCTACAAGCAGTACTTC. The chain joins TRBV10-3 to TRBJ2-7; 7 bases line up with TRBD1. The CDR3 loop spans 14 amino acids. CDR1 and CDR2 (germline): ENHRY, SYGVKD.

The V and J genes are TRBV19 and TRBJ1-1, with D unresolved. V gave up 6 bases and J gave up 6 bases, with 8 bases separating them. The CDR3 sequence is 11 residues long. From germline, CDR1 is LNHDA and CDR2 SQIVND (reference sequence). CDR3 in DNA: TGTGCCAGTAGGAGGACGGCTGAAGCTTTCTTT. It specifies CASRRTAEAFF.

Turning to this clonotype: Just one base apart from a much larger clone, this may be a read error. The CDR3 protein is CAWSPRLTGNTETFF. CDR3 sequence (DNA): TGTGCCTGGAGTCCCCGGTTGACGGGGAACACTGAAACTTTCTTT. This chain connects TRBV30 to TRBJ1-1; no firm D call. Germline V gene data show CDR1 as GTSNPN and CDR2 as SVGIG (reference sequence). This CDR3 has 15 amino acids.

This clonotype appeared many times. The rearrangement joins TRBV7-9 to TRBJ2-7, with D perhaps TRBD2 (5 bases). CDR1 and CDR2 from the germline V gene are SEHNR and FQNEAQ (reference sequence). The length of the CDR3 is 15 residues. Trimming left V 4 bases short and J 6 bases short, with 19 bases between. The CDR3 coding sequence is TGTGCCAGCAGCTCCGGCTGGGGAGAATCACTCGAGCAGTACTTC. It specifies CASSSGWGESLEQYF.

The chain is built from TRBV5-1 and TRBJ1-2; TRBD1 matches 9 bases. There are 14 residues in the CDR3. The germline gives CDR1 SGHRS, CDR2 YFSETQ. V was clipped by 5 bases and J by 2 bases; unmatched bases: 4. The CDR3 is CASRTTGGNYGYTF. The CDR3 coding sequence is TGCGCCAGCAGGACGACAGGGGGGAACTATGGCTACACCTTC.

The chain couples TRBV10-3 to TRBJ2-1, with D perhaps being TRBD1 or TRBD2 (5 bases each). V gave up 2 bases and J gave up 10 bases, with 12 bases separating them. This CDR3 is built from 13 residues. From germline, CDR1 is ENHRY and CDR2 SYGVKD. The CDR3 loop reads CAISERDPYEQFF. The CDR3 DNA sequence: TGTGCCATCAGTGAGCGGGACCCTTACGAGCAGTTCTTC.

This clonotype was counted at least ten times. The junction and the germline gene differ at one end; a read error may be behind it. The chain links TRBV6-9 to TRBJ1-2, with TRBD1 matching over 7 bases. This CDR3 is 18 amino acids long. Germline-derived CDR1 and CDR2 are MNHGY and SVAAGI. The CDR3 is CASSSISGTVTSIYRYTF. The CDR3 DNA sequence: TGTGCCAGCAGTTCGATTAGCGGGACAGTTACTTCTATCTATCGCTACACCTTC.

About this clonotype itself: This likely stems from a read error, as it lies one base from a far larger clone. The chain has TRBV12-3 or TRBV12-4 and TRBJ2-3, with D perhaps TRBD2 (5 bases). This CDR3 region has 14 residues. V gave up 7 bases and J gave up 4 bases, with 15 bases separating them. The chain's CDR3 is CASKWEPSADTQYF. DNA for the CDR3: TGTGCCAGCAAGTGGGAGCCCAGCGCAGATACGCAGTATTTT.

This clonotype has at least ten counts. This chain links TRBV2 with TRBJ2-7, with 8 bases that match TRBD2. Germline loops: CDR1 SNHLY, CDR2 FYNNEI. With 10 bases clipped from V and 6 bases from J, the junction kept 11 bases outside the gene matches. The CDR3 spans 13 residues. CDR3 region: CATSGRPGGEQYF. The CDR3 nucleotides read TGTGCCACAAGCGGGAGACCGGGCGGCGAGCAGTACTTC.

At least ten counts were recorded for this clonotype. The rearrangement uses TRBV28 and TRBJ1-5; no reliable D call. Trimming cost V 8 bases and J 1 base, with 6 bases left between them. Germline V CDR1 and CDR2: MDHEN, SYDVKM. The CDR3 is made up of 12 amino acids. The CDR3 is CASRESNQPQHF. The CDR3 DNA reads TGTGCCAGCCGGGAAAGCAATCAGCCCCAGCATTTT.

The sample holds a few counts of this clonotype. V usage is TRBV19 and J usage is TRBJ1-5, with TRBD1 as a possible D gene (6 bases). Looked up from germline, CDR1 is LNHDA and CDR2 is SQIVND (reference sequence). Trimming took 5 bases from V and 1 from J, leaving 18 bases between them. The CDR3 is made up of 17 amino acids. The CDR3 spells CASSPPGGRGSNQPQHF. The DNA for the CDR3 is TGTGCCAGTAGTCCCCCCGGGGGGCGCGGGAGCAATCAGCCCCAGCATTTT.

This clonotype was observed a few times. This rearrangement joins TRBV3-1 to TRBJ2-1, with TRBD2 matching over 8 bases. There are 17 residues in the CDR3. From germline, CDR1 is LGHDT and CDR2 YNNKEL (reference sequence). Trimming removed 3 bases from V and 8 bases from J; junction bases left unmatched: 15. The CDR3 reads CASSQPPGLGQLDEQFF. The CDR3 DNA sequence: TGTGCCAGCAGCCAGCCCCCGGGACTAGGGCAACTAGATGAGCAGTTCTTC.

With regard to this clonotype: A read error may explain this, as a much larger clone is one base away. V gene TRBV2 combines with J gene TRBJ2-3; D is uncertain. Germline CDR1 is SNHLY and CDR2 is FYNNEI. The CDR3 extends over 10 amino acids. The CDR3 reads CASDADTQSF. Here the CDR3 DNA reads TGTGCCAGCGATGCAGATACGCAGTCTTTT.

This rearrangement joins TRBV24-1 to TRBJ2-3; D unclear. V lost 6 bases to trimming and J lost 2 bases, with 11 bases between them. Germline V gene lookup returns CDR1 KGHDR and CDR2 SFDVKD. This CDR3 contains 14 residues. CDR3 coding DNA: TGTGCCACCAGTCTTGAAGACTCCACAGATACGCAGTATTTT. Translation: CATSLEDSTDTQYF.

This clonotype was seen a handful of times. The chain is built from TRBV20-1 and TRBJ2-2; D may be TRBD1 or TRBD2 (5 bases each). The CDR3 runs 13 residues. Germline lookup yields CDR1 DFQATT and CDR2 SNEGSKA (reference sequence). Trimming shortened V by 6 bases and J by 4 bases, and 12 bases separated the two germline ends. CDR3 in amino acids: CSATPRGTGELFF. The CDR3 bases are TGCAGTGCCACCCCGAGGGGCACCGGGGAGCTGTTTTTT.

The rearrangement uses TRBV24-1 and TRBJ2-3; 7 nucleotides align to TRBD2. Germline-derived CDR1 and CDR2 are KGHDR and SFDVKD. This CDR3 has 16 residues. With 4 bases clipped from V and 0 bases from J, the junction kept 6 bases outside the gene matches. The CDR3 protein is CATSEGTTHSTDTQYF. The CDR3 coding sequence is TGTGCCACCAGTGAGGGGACTACCCATAGCACAGATACGCAGTATTTT.

A note on this clonotype: One base away lies a much larger clone, so this may be a sequencing read error. The rearrangement uses TRBV11-1 and TRBJ2-7; D is uncertain. This CDR3 has 14 amino acids. Germline-derived CDR1 and CDR2 are SGHAT and FQDESV (reference sequence). The CDR3 spells CASSLALSPYEQHF. The CDR3 bases are TGTGCCAGCAGCTTGGCGCTGTCGCCCTACGAGCAGCACTTC.

This clonotype was seen repeatedly, ten times or more. The CDR3 spells CASSSLPGTDTQYF. The CDR3, as DNA: TGTGCCAGCAGTTCCCTCCCAGGGACAGATACGCAGTATTTT. The V call is TRBV27, the J call TRBJ2-3; D perhaps matches TRBD1 (5 bases). This CDR3 is 14 amino acids long. Germline V lookup: CDR1 MNHEY, CDR2 SMNVEV (reference sequence). Trimming left V 4 bases short and J 3 bases short, with 11 bases between.

DNA of the CDR3: TGCAGTGCCCGGCTAGCGGGAGGGCCTGGAGAGACCCAGTACTTC. Its protein is CSARLAGGPGETQYF. J is TRBJ2-5 and V is TRBV20-1; TRBD2 matches at 12 bases. CDR1 DFQATT and CDR2 SNEGSKA come from the germline V gene (reference sequence). V trimming: 6 bases; J trimming: 4 bases; junction bases outside the gene matches: 9. The CDR3 has 15 residues.

This clonotype appeared many times. The J gene is TRBJ1-2, the V gene TRBV12-3 or TRBV12-4; TRBD1 might be the D (5 bases). Trimming shortened V by 6 bases and J by 0 bases, and 11 bases separated the two germline ends. The CDR3 runs to 14 residues. The CDR3 sequence is CASRFGGSNYGYTF. As DNA, the CDR3 is TGTGCCAGCAGATTCGGGGGATCTAACTATGGCTACACCTTC.

This clonotype has only one observation. A junction end diverges from the germline sequence, so it may reflect a read error. The rearrangement links TRBV20-1 to TRBJ2-1, with D possibly matching TRBD1 (5 bases). CDR3 length: 16 residues. Germline loops: CDR1 DFQATT, CDR2 SNEGSKA (reference sequence). The CDR3 spells CGARDRTGSSYNEQFF. The CDR3 DNA follows: TGCGGTGCTAGAGACAGAACGGGTAGCTCCTACAATGAGCAGTTCTTC.

This clonotype has at least ten counts. V and J are TRBV5-1 and TRBJ2-3; possibly TRBD2 for D (5 bases). Per germline, CDR1 SGHRS and CDR2 YFSETQ. V was trimmed by 5 bases and J by 6 bases, leaving 10 bases between them. The CDR3 sequence is 12 residues long. The CDR3 coding sequence is TGCGCCAGCAGACTACCGGGGGATACGCAGTATTTT. Translation: CASRLPGDTQYF.

This clonotype showed up just a few times. The rearrangement links TRBV6-2 or TRBV6-3 to TRBJ2-7, with D perhaps matching TRBD1 (5 bases). Germline CDR1 is MNHEY and CDR2 is SVGEGT. This CDR3 region has 15 residues. Trimming removed 1 base from V and 0 bases from J, with 10 bases in between. The CDR3, as DNA: TGTGCCAGCAGTTACTATCGACAGAGCTCCTACGAGCAGTACTTC. This codes for CASSYYRQSSYEQYF.

The chain combines TRBV29-1 with TRBJ2-3; 8 bases align to TRBD2. Unmatched junction bases numbered 4, after V lost 7 bases and J lost 1 base. This CDR3 contains 13 residues. Germline V gene data show CDR1 as SQVTM and CDR2 as ANQGSEA. The CDR3 region is CSARAGGTDTQYF. The DNA for the CDR3 is TGCAGCGCACGAGCGGGAGGCACAGATACGCAGTATTTT.

This clonotype was observed at least ten times. The chain recombines TRBV28 with TRBJ1-2; possible D gene TRBD1, 6 bases. The CDR3 is 16 residues long. Trimming pared 3 bases from V and 4 bases from J, leaving 18 bases between. The germline CDR1 and CDR2 sequences are MDHEN and SYDVKM. CDR3 sequence reads: CASSFTGPISRYGYTF. Written as DNA, the CDR3 is TGTGCCAGCAGTTTTACAGGGCCCATAAGCCGCTATGGCTACACCTTC.